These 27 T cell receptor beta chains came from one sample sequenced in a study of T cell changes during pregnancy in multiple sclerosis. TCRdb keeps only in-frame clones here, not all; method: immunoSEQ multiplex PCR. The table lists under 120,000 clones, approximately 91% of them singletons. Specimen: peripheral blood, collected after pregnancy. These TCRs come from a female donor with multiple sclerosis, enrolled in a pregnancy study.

The CDR3 DNA sequence: TGTGCCAGCAGCTTAGAGGGAGTTATGAACACTGAAGCTTTCTTT. The encoded protein is CASSLEGVMNTEAFF. This sequence joins TRBV7-2 and TRBJ1-1; D is ambiguous. The CDR3 covers 15 residues. V was trimmed by 1 base and J by 0 bases, leaving 9 bases between them. CDR1 and CDR2 from the germline V gene are SGHTA and FQGNSA.

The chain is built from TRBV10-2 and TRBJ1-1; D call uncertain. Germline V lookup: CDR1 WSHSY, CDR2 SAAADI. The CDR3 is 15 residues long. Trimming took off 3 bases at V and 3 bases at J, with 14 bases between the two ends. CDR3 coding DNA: TGCGCCAGCAGTGACGTTAGAGGGAGGGACACTGAAGCTTTCTTT. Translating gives CASSDVRGRDTEAFF.

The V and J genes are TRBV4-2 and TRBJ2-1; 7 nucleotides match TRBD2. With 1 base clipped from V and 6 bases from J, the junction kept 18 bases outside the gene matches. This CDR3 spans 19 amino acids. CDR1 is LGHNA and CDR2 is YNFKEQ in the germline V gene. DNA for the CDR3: TGTGCCAGCAGCCAAGGGTGGACGACGGGGGGATCTTCCGGCAATGAGCAGTTCTTC. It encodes CASSQGWTTGGSSGNEQFF.

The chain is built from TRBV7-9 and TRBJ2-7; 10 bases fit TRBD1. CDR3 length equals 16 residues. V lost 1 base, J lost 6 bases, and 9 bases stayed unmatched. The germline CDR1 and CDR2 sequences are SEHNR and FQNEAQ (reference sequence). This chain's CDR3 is CASSLVSGQGVSEQYF. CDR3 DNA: TGTGCCAGCAGCTTAGTTTCAGGACAGGGGGTCTCCGAGCAGTACTTC.

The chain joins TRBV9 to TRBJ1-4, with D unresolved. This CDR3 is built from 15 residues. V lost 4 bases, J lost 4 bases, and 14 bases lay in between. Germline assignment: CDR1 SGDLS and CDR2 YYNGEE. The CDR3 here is CASSPQPHLNEKLFF. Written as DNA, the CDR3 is TGTGCCAGCAGCCCACAACCCCACCTTAATGAAAAACTGTTTTTT. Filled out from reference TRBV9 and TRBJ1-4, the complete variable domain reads DSGVTQTPKHLITATGQRVTLRCSPRSGDLSVYWYQQSLDQGLQFLIQYYNGEERAKGNILERFSAQQFPDLHSELNLSSLELGDSALYFCASSPQPHLNEKLFFGSGTQLSVL.

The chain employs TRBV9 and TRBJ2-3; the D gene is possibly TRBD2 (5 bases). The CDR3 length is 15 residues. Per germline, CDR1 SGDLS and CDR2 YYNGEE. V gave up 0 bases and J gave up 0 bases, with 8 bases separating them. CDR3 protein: CASSVADYSTDTQYF. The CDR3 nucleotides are TGTGCCAGCAGCGTAGCAGACTATAGCACAGATACGCAGTATTTT.

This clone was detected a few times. CDR3 residues: CASSSSMNTEAFF. DNA for the CDR3: TGTGCCAGCAGCTCATCAATGAACACTGAAGCTTTCTTT. The rearrangement uses TRBV7-8 and TRBJ1-1; no clear D gene. The CDR3 loop spans 13 amino acids. Germline CDR1 and CDR2: SGHVS and FQNEAQ. Trimming stripped 4 bases from V and 0 bases from J, with 6 bases between. The whole variable domain, filled in from reference TRBV7-8 and TRBJ1-1, reads GAGVSQSPRYKVAKRGQDVALRCDPISGHVSLFWYQQALGQGPEFLTYFQNEAQLDKSGLPSDRFFAERPEGSVSTLKIQRTQQEDSAVYLCASSSSMNTEAFFGQGTRLTVV.

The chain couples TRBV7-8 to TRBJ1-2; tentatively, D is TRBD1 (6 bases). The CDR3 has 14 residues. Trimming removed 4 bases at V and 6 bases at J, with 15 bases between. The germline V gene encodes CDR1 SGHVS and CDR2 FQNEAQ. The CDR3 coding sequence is TGTGCCAGCAGCTCTAACAGGGACGGGAATGGCTACACCTTC. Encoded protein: CASSSNRDGNGYTF.

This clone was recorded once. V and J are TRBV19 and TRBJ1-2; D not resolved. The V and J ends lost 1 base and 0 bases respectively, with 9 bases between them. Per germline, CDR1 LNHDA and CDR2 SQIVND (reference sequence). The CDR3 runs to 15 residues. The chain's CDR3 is CASSIGWEANYGYTF. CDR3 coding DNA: TGTGCCAGTAGTATAGGGTGGGAGGCTAACTATGGCTACACCTTC.

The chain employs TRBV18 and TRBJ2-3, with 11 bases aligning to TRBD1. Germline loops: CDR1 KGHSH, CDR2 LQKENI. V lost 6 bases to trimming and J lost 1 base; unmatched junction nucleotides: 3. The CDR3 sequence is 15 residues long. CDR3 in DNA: TGTGCCAGCTCTCAGGACAGGGGGCGCACAGATACGCAGTATTTT. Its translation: CASSQDRGRTDTQYF.

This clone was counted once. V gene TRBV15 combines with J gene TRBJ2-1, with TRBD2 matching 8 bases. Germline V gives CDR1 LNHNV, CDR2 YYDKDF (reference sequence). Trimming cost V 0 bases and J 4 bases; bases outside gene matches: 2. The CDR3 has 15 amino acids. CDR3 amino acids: CATSRDLAGYNEQFF. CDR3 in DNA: TGTGCCACCAGCAGAGACCTAGCGGGTTACAATGAGCAGTTCTTC. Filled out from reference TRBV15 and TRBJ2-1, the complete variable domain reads DAMVIQNPRYQVTQFGKPVTLSCSQTLNHNVMYWYQQKSSQAPKLLFHYYDKDFNNEADTPDNFQSRRPNTSFCFLDIRSPGLGDTAMYLCATSRDLAGYNEQFFGPGTRLTVL.

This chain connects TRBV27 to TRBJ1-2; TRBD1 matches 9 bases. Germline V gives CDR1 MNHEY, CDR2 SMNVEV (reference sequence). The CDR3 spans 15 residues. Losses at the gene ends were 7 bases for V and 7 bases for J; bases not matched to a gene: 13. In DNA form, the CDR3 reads TGTGCCAGCACCTACATTGCGGGGACAGGGAGTGGCTACACCTTC. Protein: CASTYIAGTGSGYTF.

CDR3 in DNA: TGCGCCAGCAGCTTGGATGGTGCGGGCAATCAGCCCCAGCATTTT. Amino acid sequence: CASSLDGAGNQPQHF. This chain uses TRBV5-1 with TRBJ1-5; no firm D call. CDR3 size: 15 residues. CDR1 and CDR2 (germline): SGHRS, YFSETQ. The germline V and J ends were trimmed by 0 bases and 2 bases, with 9 bases remaining between them.

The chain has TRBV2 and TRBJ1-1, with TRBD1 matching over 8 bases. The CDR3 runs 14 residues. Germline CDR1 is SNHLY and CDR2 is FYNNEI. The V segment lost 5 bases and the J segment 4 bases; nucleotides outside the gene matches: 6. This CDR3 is CASSSRTGSTEAFF. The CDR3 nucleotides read TGTGCCAGCAGTTCCCGGACAGGGTCCACTGAAGCTTTCTTT. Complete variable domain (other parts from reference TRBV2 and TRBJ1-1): EPEVTQTPSHQVTQMGQEVILRCVPISNHLYFYWYRQILGQKVEFLVSFYNNEISEKSEIFDDQFSVERPDGSNFTLKIRSTKLEDSAMYFCASSSRTGSTEAFFGQGTRLTVV.

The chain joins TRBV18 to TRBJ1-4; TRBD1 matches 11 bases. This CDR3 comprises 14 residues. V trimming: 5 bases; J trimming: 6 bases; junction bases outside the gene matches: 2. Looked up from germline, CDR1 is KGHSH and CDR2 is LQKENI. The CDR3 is CASSTGQGDEKLFF. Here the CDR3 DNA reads TGTGCCAGCTCAACGGGACAGGGGGATGAAAAACTGTTTTTT.

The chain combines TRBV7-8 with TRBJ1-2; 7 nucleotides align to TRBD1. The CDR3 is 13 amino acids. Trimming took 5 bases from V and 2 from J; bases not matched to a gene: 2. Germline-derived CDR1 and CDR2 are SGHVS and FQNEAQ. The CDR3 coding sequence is TGTGCCAGCAGCCCGGACAGGAACTATGGCTACACCTTC. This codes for CASSPDRNYGYTF. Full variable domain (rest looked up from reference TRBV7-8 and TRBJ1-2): GAGVSQSPRYKVAKRGQDVALRCDPISGHVSLFWYQQALGQGPEFLTYFQNEAQLDKSGLPSDRFFAERPEGSVSTLKIQRTQQEDSAVYLCASSPDRNYGYTFGSGTRLTVV.

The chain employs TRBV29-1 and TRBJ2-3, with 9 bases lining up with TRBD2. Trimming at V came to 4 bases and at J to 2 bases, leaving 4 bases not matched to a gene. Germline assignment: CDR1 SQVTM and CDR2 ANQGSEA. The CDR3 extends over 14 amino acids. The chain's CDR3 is CSVGTSASTDTQYF. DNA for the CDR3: TGCAGCGTTGGGACTAGCGCCTCCACAGATACGCAGTATTTT.

CDR3 DNA: TGTGCCAGCAAGACAGGGGATAGCACAGATACGCAGTATTTT. Amino acids: CASKTGDSTDTQYF. The chain is built from TRBV6-1 and TRBJ2-3; 8 bases align to TRBD1. Germline lookup yields CDR1 MNHNS and CDR2 SASEGT. J gave up 0 bases and V 7 bases, and 3 bases lay outside the gene matches. This CDR3 is built from 14 residues.

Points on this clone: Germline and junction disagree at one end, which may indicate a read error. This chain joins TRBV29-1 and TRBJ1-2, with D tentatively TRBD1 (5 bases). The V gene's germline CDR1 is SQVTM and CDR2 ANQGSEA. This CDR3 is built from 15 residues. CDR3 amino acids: CSVQEPQQGNYGYTF. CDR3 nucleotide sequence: TGCAGCGTTCAAGAACCCCAGCAGGGTAACTATGGCTACACCTTC.

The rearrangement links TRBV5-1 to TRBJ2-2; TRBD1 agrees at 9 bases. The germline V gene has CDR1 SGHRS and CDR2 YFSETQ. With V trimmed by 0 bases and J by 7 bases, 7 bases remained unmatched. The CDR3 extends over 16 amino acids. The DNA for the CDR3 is TGCGCCAGCAGCTTGGCCCCGGGACAGGGAAACGGGGAGCTGTTTTTT. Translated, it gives CASSLAPGQGNGELFF.

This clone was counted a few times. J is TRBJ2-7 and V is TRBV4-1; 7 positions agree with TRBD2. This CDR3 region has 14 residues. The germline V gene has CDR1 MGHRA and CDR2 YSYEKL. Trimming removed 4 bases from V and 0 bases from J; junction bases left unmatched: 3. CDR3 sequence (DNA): TGCGCCAGCAGCCCCGGACTAGTCTCCTACGAGCAGTACTTC. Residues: CASSPGLVSYEQYF.

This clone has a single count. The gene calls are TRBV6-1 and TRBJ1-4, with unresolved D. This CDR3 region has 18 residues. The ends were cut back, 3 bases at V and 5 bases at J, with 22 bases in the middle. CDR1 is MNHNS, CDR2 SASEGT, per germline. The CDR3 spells CASSDHSRVRGHNEKLFF. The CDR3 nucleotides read TGTGCCAGCAGTGACCACTCACGCGTCCGGGGTCACAATGAAAAACTGTTTTTT.

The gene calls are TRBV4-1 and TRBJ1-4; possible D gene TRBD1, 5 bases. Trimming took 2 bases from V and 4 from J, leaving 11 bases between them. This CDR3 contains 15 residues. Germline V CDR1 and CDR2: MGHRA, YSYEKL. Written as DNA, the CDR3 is TGCGCCAGCAGCCAACCGTCAGGGATTAATGAAAAACTGTTTTTT. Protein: CASSQPSGINEKLFF.

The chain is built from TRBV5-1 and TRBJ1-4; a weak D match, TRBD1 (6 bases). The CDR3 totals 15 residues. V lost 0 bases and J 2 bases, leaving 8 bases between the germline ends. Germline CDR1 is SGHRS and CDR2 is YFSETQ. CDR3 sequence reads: CASSLDDRTNEKLFF. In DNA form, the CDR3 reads TGCGCCAGCAGCTTGGACGACAGGACTAATGAAAAACTGTTTTTT.

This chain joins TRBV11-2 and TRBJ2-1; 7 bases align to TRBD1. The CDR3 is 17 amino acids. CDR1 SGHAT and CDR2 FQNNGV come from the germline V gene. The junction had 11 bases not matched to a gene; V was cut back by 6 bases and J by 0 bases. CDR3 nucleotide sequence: TGTGCCAGCAGTCCCGGGACAGCCATGGTCTCCTACAATGAGCAGTTCTTC. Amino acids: CASSPGTAMVSYNEQFF.

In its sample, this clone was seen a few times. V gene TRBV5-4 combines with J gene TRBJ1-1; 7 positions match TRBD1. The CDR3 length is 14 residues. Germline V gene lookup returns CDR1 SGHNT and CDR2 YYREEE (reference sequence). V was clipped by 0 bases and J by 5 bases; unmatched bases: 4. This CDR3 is CASSLDGRGTEAFF. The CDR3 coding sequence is TGTGCCAGCAGCTTGGACGGCAGGGGGACTGAAGCTTTCTTT. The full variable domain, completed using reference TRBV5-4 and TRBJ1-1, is ETGVTQSPTHLIKTRGQQVTLRCSSQSGHNTVSWYQQALGQGPQFIFQYYREEENGRGNFPPRFSGLQFPNYSSELNVNALELDDSALYLCASSLDGRGTEAFFGQGTRLTVV.

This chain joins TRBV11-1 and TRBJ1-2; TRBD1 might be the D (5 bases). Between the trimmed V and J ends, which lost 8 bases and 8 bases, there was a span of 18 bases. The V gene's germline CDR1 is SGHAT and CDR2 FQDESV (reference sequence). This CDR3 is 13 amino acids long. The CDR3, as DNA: TGTGCCAGCTCTCGGCGGGGCGTGGAAGGCTACACCTTC. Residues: CASSRRGVEGYTF.